This T cell receptor (beta chain) was captured by sequencing in a study of CXCR3-negative and CXCR3-positive naive CD8 T cells. Notes on this clonotype: Its target is not known.

Regarding the study as a whole: CXCR3-expressing naive cells carried TRB CDR3s more hydrophobic than those of CXCR3-negative naive cells.

It was by 5' RACE with UMI labels that the TRB cDNA libraries were prepared. TCRdb re-called the 5' RACE reads and catalogs CDR3 proteins one per entry, DNA excluded. The repertoire table contains 65,000 to 75,000 distinct CDR3 sequences. The CDR3 is made up of 15 amino acids. Germline loops: CDR1 SGHAT, CDR2 FQNNGV. The receptor comes from a human donor in good health. Some clones in this sample may be carry-over from other donors' samples. The chain links TRBV11-2 to TRBJ2-1; the D gene TCRdb calls, TRBD1, cannot be checked with no DNA. The sample taken for sequencing was naive CXCR3+ CD8+ T cells from blood. Subset of the sample: CD45RO-CCR7+CD27+CD95- naive CD8+ T cells expressing CXCR3 (TNR3+). CDR3: CASSPPRVSPNEQFF.